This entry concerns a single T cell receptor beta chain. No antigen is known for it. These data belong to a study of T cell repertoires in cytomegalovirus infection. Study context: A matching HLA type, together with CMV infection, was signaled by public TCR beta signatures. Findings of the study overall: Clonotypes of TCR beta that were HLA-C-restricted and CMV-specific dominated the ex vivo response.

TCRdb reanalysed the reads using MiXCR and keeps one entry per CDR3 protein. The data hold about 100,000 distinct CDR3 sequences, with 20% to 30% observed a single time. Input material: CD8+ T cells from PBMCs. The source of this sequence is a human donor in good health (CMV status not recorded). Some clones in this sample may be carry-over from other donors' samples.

The CDR3 reads CASSVGAATLYGYTF. The CDR3 region has the DNA TGTGCCAGCAGCGTAGGAGCAGCGACTCTATATGGCTACACCTTC. This chain connects TRBV9 to TRBJ1-2; no clear D. Germline loops: CDR1 SGDLS, CDR2 YYNGEE. CDR3 length: 15 residues. Trimming removed 0 bases from V and 5 bases from J, with 14 bases in between. Drawing the rest from reference TRBV9 and TRBJ1-2, the complete variable domain is DSGVTQTPKHLITATGQRVTLRCSPRSGDLSVYWYQQSLDQGLQFLIQYYNGEERAKGNILERFSAQQFPDLHSELNLSSLELGDSALYFCASSVGAATLYGYTFGSGTRLTVV.